Below are 7 T cell receptor beta chains sequenced from a single sample in a study of cytomegalovirus exposure and HLA in healthy donors. Assay used: immunoSEQ multiplex PCR; TCRdb lists only in-frame clones, some missing. The sample contains 150,000 to 180,000 clones, 65% to 90% of which appear only once. Sequenced sample: PBMCs. Receptors were obtained from a man between 18 and 29 years old in good health and CMV-seropositive.

The chain employs TRBV7-2 and TRBJ2-1, with D possibly matching TRBD2 (6 bases). The CDR3 is 17 residues long. Trimming removed 1 base from V and 11 bases from J, with 24 bases in between. CDR1 is SGHTA, CDR2 FQGNSA, per germline. The CDR3 loop reads CASSLVPGIGGAEQQFF. CDR3 coding DNA: TGTGCCAGCAGCTTAGTGCCCGGAATTGGCGGGGCCGAGCAGCAGTTCTTC.

The rearrangement links TRBV5-1 to TRBJ2-7; D perhaps matches TRBD1 (6 bases). The V end was cut by 5 bases, the J end by 5 bases, with 17 bases between. The CDR3 length is 14 residues. In germline, CDR1 is SGHRS, CDR2 YFSETQ. CDR3 DNA sequence: TGCGCCAGCAGATCCGGGCAGGGGATTGACGAGCAGTACTTC. It codes for CASRSGQGIDEQYF.

The V and J genes are TRBV19 and TRBJ1-3; D perhaps matches TRBD1 (5 bases). The CDR3 is 15 residues long. Germline V lookup: CDR1 LNHDA, CDR2 SQIVND (reference sequence). The V end lost 6 bases, the J end lost 0 bases, and 12 bases lay between the germline ends. CDR3 sequence reads: CASSRDSFSGNTIYF. In nucleotides, the CDR3 is TGTGCCAGTAGCCGGGACTCATTCTCTGGAAACACCATATATTTT.

This CDR3 reads CASSTRTSTDTQYF. As DNA, the CDR3 is TGTGCCAGCAGTACCCGGACAAGCACAGATACGCAGTATTTT. V and J are TRBV6-5 and TRBJ2-3, with D maybe TRBD1 (5 bases). Trimming took off 5 bases at V and 0 bases at J, with 9 bases between the two ends. The CDR3 length is 14 residues. CDR1 is MNHEY, CDR2 SVGAGI, per germline.

V gene TRBV6-1 combines with J gene TRBJ2-7, with 7 bases aligning to TRBD2. J was trimmed by 6 bases and V by 4 bases; bases with no gene match: 9. The CDR3 runs 14 residues. Looked up from germline, CDR1 is MNHNS and CDR2 is SASEGT. CDR3 sequence (DNA): TGTGCCAGCAGTGCTAGCGGCCTCGTCCTCGAGCAGTACTTC. It is translated as CASSASGLVLEQYF.

The chain links TRBV4-1 to TRBJ2-7; TRBD1 aligns across 7 bases. The CDR3 runs to 15 residues. The germline gives CDR1 MGHRA, CDR2 YSYEKL. J gave up 3 bases and V 0 bases, and 5 bases lay outside the gene matches. CDR3 loop: CASSQDTGAYYEQYF. The CDR3 DNA reads as TGCGCCAGCAGCCAAGATACAGGGGCGTACTACGAGCAGTACTTC.

The rearrangement links TRBV9 to TRBJ1-2, with 7 positions matching TRBD1. In germline, CDR1 is SGDLS, CDR2 YYNGEE. This CDR3 has 15 residues. J lost 2 bases, V lost 0 bases, and 4 bases had no gene match. The DNA for the CDR3 is TGTGCCAGCAGCGTAGCTGGCAGGGGGAACTATGGCTACACCTTC. Translated: CASSVAGRGNYGYTF.